These 28 T cell receptor beta chains were sequenced from one sample in a study of blood T cell repertoires in COVID-19. Clones were sequenced by immunoSEQ multiplex PCR, and TCRdb holds only the in-frame ones, with some missing. The table shows about 70,000 clones, with roughly 82% occurring only once. Material: peripheral blood. The receptor set was obtained from an elderly woman with active or convalescent COVID-19.

The gene calls are TRBV19 and TRBJ2-3; tentatively, D is TRBD1 (5 bases). There are 13 residues in the CDR3. Germline lookup yields CDR1 LNHDA and CDR2 SQIVND (reference sequence). With 6 bases removed from V and 1 base from J, the gap between germline ends came to 8 bases. In DNA, the CDR3 is TGTGCCAGTAGACTGACAGGCACAGATACGCAGTATTTT. As protein: CASRLTGTDTQYF.

The genes are TRBV5-1 and TRBJ1-4, with 7 bases matching TRBD1. The CDR3 totals 14 residues. After removal of 5 bases from V and 2 bases from J, the junction contained 3 bases not matched to a gene. Germline CDR1 reads SGHRS; CDR2 reads YFSETQ. The CDR3 region has the DNA TGCGCCAGCAGAAGGGACAGCACTAATGAAAAACTGTTTTTT. This translates into CASRRDSTNEKLFF.

This clone appeared a few times. The chain carries TRBV2 and TRBJ1-5, with no clear D. CDR1 is SNHLY and CDR2 is FYNNEI in the germline V gene. Deletions cut 0 bases from V and 9 bases from J, with 6 bases between. This CDR3 region has 12 residues. The CDR3 spells CASSEARGPQHF. CDR3 nucleotides: TGTGCCAGCAGTGAAGCGCGGGGGCCCCAGCATTTT.

The V and J genes are TRBV19 and TRBJ1-5; the match to TRBD1 covers 10 bases. There are 16 residues in the CDR3. The germline gives CDR1 LNHDA, CDR2 SQIVND (reference sequence). V lost 9 bases, J lost 0 bases, and 8 bases stayed unmatched. CDR3 amino acids: CASPGTGDDSNQPQHF. The CDR3 nucleotides read TGTGCCAGCCCTGGGACAGGGGACGATAGCAATCAGCCCCAGCATTTT. Drawing the rest from reference TRBV19 and TRBJ1-5, the complete variable domain is DGGITQSPKYLFRKEGQNVTLSCEQNLNHDAMYWYRQDPGQGLRLIYYSQIVNDFQKGDIAEGYSVSREKKESFPLTVTSAQKNPTAFYLCASPGTGDDSNQPQHFGDGTRLSIL.

The J gene is TRBJ1-1, the V gene TRBV19; the D gene is possibly TRBD1 (6 bases). The V end lost 11 bases, the J end lost 1 base, and 17 bases lay between the germline ends. CDR3 length equals 14 residues. Looked up from germline, CDR1 is LNHDA and CDR2 is SQIVND (reference sequence). Here the CDR3 DNA reads TGTGCCGCAAAGGGGGGGGGCACGAACACTGAAGCTTTCTTT. It yields the protein CAAKGGGTNTEAFF.

V is TRBV6-4 and J is TRBJ1-1; D is undetermined. The CDR3 totals 13 residues. Germline assignment: CDR1 MRHNA and CDR2 SNTAGT. Deletions cut 4 bases from V and 5 bases from J, with 11 bases between. Written as DNA, the CDR3 is TGTGCCAGCAGTGTTTCCATACAGACTGAAGCTTTCTTT. It is translated as CASSVSIQTEAFF.

The chain couples TRBV19 to TRBJ1-1; D remains unclear. Between the trimmed V and J ends, which lost 0 bases and 2 bases, there was a span of 10 bases. Germline CDR1 reads LNHDA; CDR2 reads SQIVND (reference sequence). CDR3 length equals 15 residues. The chain's CDR3 is CASSIDRGPNTEAFF. DNA of the CDR3: TGTGCCAGTAGTATAGATCGAGGCCCCAACACTGAAGCTTTCTTT.

The chain has TRBV7-9 and TRBJ2-7; TRBD1 might be the D (7 bases). V was cut by 3 bases and J by 3 bases, with 12 bases left in between. This CDR3 spans 14 amino acids. Germline CDR1 reads SEHNR; CDR2 reads FQNEAQ (reference sequence). The CDR3 reads CASSFGGGGYEQYF. Written as DNA, the CDR3 is TGTGCCAGCAGCTTTGGAGGGGGCGGCTACGAGCAGTACTTC.

The chain recombines TRBV19 with TRBJ1-1; no firm D call. Trimming stripped 3 bases from V and 11 bases from J, with 22 bases between. The CDR3 spans 15 residues. Germline V CDR1 and CDR2: LNHDA, SQIVND (reference sequence). CDR3 DNA: TGTGCCAGTAGTATTCAAGCCGGCCTCCCCGGGTGGGCTTTCTTT. Translation: CASSIQAGLPGWAFF.

The rearrangement uses TRBV7-9 and TRBJ1-3, with 7 positions matching TRBD1. V trimming: 5 bases; J trimming: 0 bases; junction bases outside the gene matches: 1. CDR3 length equals 14 residues. The V gene's germline CDR1 is SEHNR and CDR2 FQNEAQ (reference sequence). CDR3 sequence (DNA): TGTGCCAGCAGCACAGGGGACTCTGGAAACACCATATATTTT. Translation: CASSTGDSGNTIYF.

DNA of the CDR3: TGTGCCAGCAGCCCCCTTAGAGGCAACACAGATACGCAGTATTTT. It yields the protein CASSPLRGNTDTQYF. The gene calls are TRBV3-1 (or the pseudogene TRBV3-2) and TRBJ2-3, with D uncertain. V was cut by 4 bases and J by 2 bases, with 13 bases left in between. The CDR3 runs to 15 residues. Germline loops: CDR1 LGHDT, CDR2 YNNKEL (reference sequence).

To note about this clone: No conserved phenylalanine or tryptophan is present at the end of the CDR3, so a read error is the likely explanation. The chain is built from TRBV7-2 and TRBJ1-2, with D uncertain. The germline CDR1 and CDR2 sequences are SGHTA and FQGNSA. V gave up 3 bases and J gave up 1 base, with 6 bases separating them. This CDR3 contains 13 residues. The CDR3 loop is CASSFTDNYGYTI. CDR3 coding DNA: TGTGCCAGCAGCTTTACCGATAACTATGGCTACACCATC.

J is TRBJ2-2 and V is TRBV6-2 or TRBV6-3; D may be TRBD2 (5 bases). CDR1 and CDR2 from the germline V gene are MNHEY and SVGEGT. V lost 4 bases and J lost 5, with 17 bases in between. The CDR3 covers 16 residues. The CDR3 here is CASSLGGYPGTGELFF. The CDR3, as DNA: TGTGCCAGCAGTTTAGGAGGCTACCCTGGAACCGGGGAGCTGTTTTTT.

J is TRBJ2-7 and V is TRBV9, with 9 bases identical to TRBD1. The germline gives CDR1 SGDLS, CDR2 YYNGEE. This CDR3 is 14 amino acids long. V shed 3 bases and J 3 bases; nucleotides not matched to a gene: 4. In DNA, the CDR3 is TGTGCCAGCAGCGGGGGACAGGGTTTCTACGAGCAGTACTTC. It yields the protein CASSGGQGFYEQYF.

The chain links TRBV7-2 to TRBJ2-1, with 11 bases identical to TRBD2. Germline loops: CDR1 SGHTA, CDR2 FQGNSA. CDR3 size: 18 residues. V lost 5 bases, J lost 8 bases, and 17 bases stayed unmatched. The CDR3 sequence is CASSPGPVAGGHGDEQFF. DNA of the CDR3: TGTGCCAGCAGCCCAGGGCCTGTAGCGGGGGGGCATGGCGATGAGCAGTTCTTC.

The chain combines TRBV30 with TRBJ1-1; D is ambiguous. Germline V gives CDR1 GTSNPN, CDR2 SVGIG (reference sequence). Trimming shortened V by 2 bases and J by 6 bases, and 7 bases separated the two germline ends. There are 11 residues in the CDR3. The CDR3: CAWSYRSEAFF. The CDR3 DNA reads as TGTGCCTGGAGTTACCGGTCTGAAGCTTTCTTT.

The V and J genes are TRBV19 and TRBJ2-1; a weak D match, TRBD2 (6 bases). Germline CDR1 is LNHDA and CDR2 is SQIVND (reference sequence). Trimming pared 5 bases from V and 10 bases from J, leaving 12 bases between. CDR3 length: 12 amino acids. The CDR3: CASSQRAGEQFF. The CDR3 nucleotides read TGTGCCAGTAGTCAGCGGGCCGGCGAGCAGTTCTTC.

V usage is TRBV28 and J usage is TRBJ1-6; 11 nucleotides line up with TRBD1. Germline V lookup: CDR1 MDHEN, CDR2 SYDVKM. The CDR3 runs 17 residues. J was trimmed by 9 bases and V by 6 bases; bases with no gene match: 13. The CDR3 loop is CASRPPGTGGRGSPLHF. CDR3 sequence (DNA): TGTGCCAGCAGGCCCCCCGGGACAGGGGGAAGAGGTTCACCCCTCCACTTT.

The V call is TRBV6-2 or TRBV6-3, the J call TRBJ2-5; weak D call: TRBD2 (5 bases). Germline V gives CDR1 MNHEY, CDR2 SVGEGT. The CDR3 contains 12 residues. Trimming pared 6 bases from V and 5 bases from J, leaving 10 bases between. CDR3: CASSRGGETQYF. In DNA form, the CDR3 reads TGTGCCAGCAGCCGCGGCGGGGAGACCCAGTACTTC.

The chain has TRBV7-8 and TRBJ1-1; 8 bases are a match to TRBD1. The V gene end was trimmed by 5 bases and the J gene end by 4 bases; junction bases not matched to a gene: 6. The germline V gene has CDR1 SGHVS and CDR2 FQNEAQ. The CDR3 is made up of 14 amino acids. As DNA, the CDR3 is TGTGCCAGCAGCGGTGACAGGGGAATCACTGAAGCTTTCTTT. It encodes CASSGDRGITEAFF.

This clone was recorded at least ten times. The chain links TRBV11-2 to TRBJ1-1; 7 bases fit TRBD1. Germline CDR1 is SGHAT and CDR2 is FQNNGV. The CDR3 is 16 residues long. The J segment lost 0 bases and the V segment lost 2 bases, leaving 6 bases of the junction unmatched. The CDR3 nucleotides read TGTGCCAGCAGCTTAATTGGAGGGGGCTTGAACACTGAAGCTTTCTTT. Translation: CASSLIGGGLNTEAFF.

The CDR3 loop reads CASSRPNEDIQYF. The CDR3 DNA reads as TGTGCCAGCAGCAGGCCAAACGAGGACATTCAGTACTTC. The rearrangement uses TRBV5-4 and TRBJ2-4, with no clear D. With 4 bases removed from V and 8 bases from J, the gap between germline ends came to 13 bases. The V gene's germline CDR1 is SGHNT and CDR2 YYREEE (reference sequence). The CDR3 runs 13 residues. Together with reference TRBV5-4 and TRBJ2-4, the CDR3 gives the full variable domain: ETGVTQSPTHLIKTRGQQVTLRCSSQSGHNTVSWYQQALGQGPQFIFQYYREEENGRGNFPPRFSGLQFPNYSSELNVNALELDDSALYLCASSRPNEDIQYFGAGTRLSVL.

This clone was seen just once. This chain joins TRBV16 and TRBJ2-7; no reliable D call. Germline V gene lookup returns CDR1 KGHSY and CDR2 FQNENV. Trimming took off 1 base at V and 2 bases at J, with 6 bases between the two ends. The CDR3 is 13 residues long. The CDR3 coding sequence is TGTGCCAGCAGCCAATATAGCCCCTACGAGCAGTACTTC. It specifies CASSQYSPYEQYF.

The rearrangement links TRBV7-2 to TRBJ1-2; a possible D gene is TRBD1 (6 bases). This CDR3 region has 15 residues. Germline V gene lookup returns CDR1 SGHTA and CDR2 FQGNSA. The germline V and J ends were trimmed by 4 bases and 0 bases, with 12 bases remaining between them. CDR3 bases: TGTGCCAGCAGCTCGACTGACAGGACTAACTATGGCTACACCTTC. It is translated as CASSSTDRTNYGYTF.

This chain uses TRBV5-1 with TRBJ1-3; 8 bases are a match to TRBD1. Germline values: CDR1 SGHRS, CDR2 YFSETQ. With V trimmed by 4 bases and J by 2 bases, 5 bases remained unmatched. The CDR3 is 15 residues long. CDR3 bases: TGCGCCAGCAGCCCCTCGACAGGGGCTGGAAACACCATATATTTT. This gives the protein CASSPSTGAGNTIYF.

This clone was detected once. V is TRBV24-1 and J is TRBJ2-3; TRBD2 agrees at 12 bases. This CDR3 spans 16 amino acids. Trimming took 3 bases from V and 5 from J; bases not matched to a gene: 5. The germline gives CDR1 KGHDR, CDR2 SFDVKD. CDR3: CATSDPSGGARDTQYF. CDR3 bases: TGTGCCACCAGTGATCCTAGCGGGGGGGCTCGAGATACGCAGTATTTT.

The chain joins TRBV7-3 to TRBJ2-3, with 7 nucleotides matching TRBD2. Germline assignment: CDR1 SGHTA and CDR2 FQGTGA. Trimming took 2 bases from V and 2 from J; bases not matched to a gene: 1. This CDR3 has 14 amino acids. The CDR3 DNA sequence: TGTGCCAGCAGCTTACTAGCGGACACAGATACGCAGTATTTT. Protein sequence: CASSLLADTDTQYF.

This rearrangement joins TRBV2 to TRBJ1-3, with 8 nucleotides matching TRBD1. The ends lost 6 bases at V and 4 bases at J; junction bases unmatched: 11. CDR3 size: 16 residues. Germline V lookup: CDR1 SNHLY, CDR2 FYNNEI. The CDR3 spells CASRTPDRGSGNTIYF. CDR3 nucleotides: TGTGCCAGCAGGACCCCCGACAGGGGAAGCGGAAACACCATATATTTT.